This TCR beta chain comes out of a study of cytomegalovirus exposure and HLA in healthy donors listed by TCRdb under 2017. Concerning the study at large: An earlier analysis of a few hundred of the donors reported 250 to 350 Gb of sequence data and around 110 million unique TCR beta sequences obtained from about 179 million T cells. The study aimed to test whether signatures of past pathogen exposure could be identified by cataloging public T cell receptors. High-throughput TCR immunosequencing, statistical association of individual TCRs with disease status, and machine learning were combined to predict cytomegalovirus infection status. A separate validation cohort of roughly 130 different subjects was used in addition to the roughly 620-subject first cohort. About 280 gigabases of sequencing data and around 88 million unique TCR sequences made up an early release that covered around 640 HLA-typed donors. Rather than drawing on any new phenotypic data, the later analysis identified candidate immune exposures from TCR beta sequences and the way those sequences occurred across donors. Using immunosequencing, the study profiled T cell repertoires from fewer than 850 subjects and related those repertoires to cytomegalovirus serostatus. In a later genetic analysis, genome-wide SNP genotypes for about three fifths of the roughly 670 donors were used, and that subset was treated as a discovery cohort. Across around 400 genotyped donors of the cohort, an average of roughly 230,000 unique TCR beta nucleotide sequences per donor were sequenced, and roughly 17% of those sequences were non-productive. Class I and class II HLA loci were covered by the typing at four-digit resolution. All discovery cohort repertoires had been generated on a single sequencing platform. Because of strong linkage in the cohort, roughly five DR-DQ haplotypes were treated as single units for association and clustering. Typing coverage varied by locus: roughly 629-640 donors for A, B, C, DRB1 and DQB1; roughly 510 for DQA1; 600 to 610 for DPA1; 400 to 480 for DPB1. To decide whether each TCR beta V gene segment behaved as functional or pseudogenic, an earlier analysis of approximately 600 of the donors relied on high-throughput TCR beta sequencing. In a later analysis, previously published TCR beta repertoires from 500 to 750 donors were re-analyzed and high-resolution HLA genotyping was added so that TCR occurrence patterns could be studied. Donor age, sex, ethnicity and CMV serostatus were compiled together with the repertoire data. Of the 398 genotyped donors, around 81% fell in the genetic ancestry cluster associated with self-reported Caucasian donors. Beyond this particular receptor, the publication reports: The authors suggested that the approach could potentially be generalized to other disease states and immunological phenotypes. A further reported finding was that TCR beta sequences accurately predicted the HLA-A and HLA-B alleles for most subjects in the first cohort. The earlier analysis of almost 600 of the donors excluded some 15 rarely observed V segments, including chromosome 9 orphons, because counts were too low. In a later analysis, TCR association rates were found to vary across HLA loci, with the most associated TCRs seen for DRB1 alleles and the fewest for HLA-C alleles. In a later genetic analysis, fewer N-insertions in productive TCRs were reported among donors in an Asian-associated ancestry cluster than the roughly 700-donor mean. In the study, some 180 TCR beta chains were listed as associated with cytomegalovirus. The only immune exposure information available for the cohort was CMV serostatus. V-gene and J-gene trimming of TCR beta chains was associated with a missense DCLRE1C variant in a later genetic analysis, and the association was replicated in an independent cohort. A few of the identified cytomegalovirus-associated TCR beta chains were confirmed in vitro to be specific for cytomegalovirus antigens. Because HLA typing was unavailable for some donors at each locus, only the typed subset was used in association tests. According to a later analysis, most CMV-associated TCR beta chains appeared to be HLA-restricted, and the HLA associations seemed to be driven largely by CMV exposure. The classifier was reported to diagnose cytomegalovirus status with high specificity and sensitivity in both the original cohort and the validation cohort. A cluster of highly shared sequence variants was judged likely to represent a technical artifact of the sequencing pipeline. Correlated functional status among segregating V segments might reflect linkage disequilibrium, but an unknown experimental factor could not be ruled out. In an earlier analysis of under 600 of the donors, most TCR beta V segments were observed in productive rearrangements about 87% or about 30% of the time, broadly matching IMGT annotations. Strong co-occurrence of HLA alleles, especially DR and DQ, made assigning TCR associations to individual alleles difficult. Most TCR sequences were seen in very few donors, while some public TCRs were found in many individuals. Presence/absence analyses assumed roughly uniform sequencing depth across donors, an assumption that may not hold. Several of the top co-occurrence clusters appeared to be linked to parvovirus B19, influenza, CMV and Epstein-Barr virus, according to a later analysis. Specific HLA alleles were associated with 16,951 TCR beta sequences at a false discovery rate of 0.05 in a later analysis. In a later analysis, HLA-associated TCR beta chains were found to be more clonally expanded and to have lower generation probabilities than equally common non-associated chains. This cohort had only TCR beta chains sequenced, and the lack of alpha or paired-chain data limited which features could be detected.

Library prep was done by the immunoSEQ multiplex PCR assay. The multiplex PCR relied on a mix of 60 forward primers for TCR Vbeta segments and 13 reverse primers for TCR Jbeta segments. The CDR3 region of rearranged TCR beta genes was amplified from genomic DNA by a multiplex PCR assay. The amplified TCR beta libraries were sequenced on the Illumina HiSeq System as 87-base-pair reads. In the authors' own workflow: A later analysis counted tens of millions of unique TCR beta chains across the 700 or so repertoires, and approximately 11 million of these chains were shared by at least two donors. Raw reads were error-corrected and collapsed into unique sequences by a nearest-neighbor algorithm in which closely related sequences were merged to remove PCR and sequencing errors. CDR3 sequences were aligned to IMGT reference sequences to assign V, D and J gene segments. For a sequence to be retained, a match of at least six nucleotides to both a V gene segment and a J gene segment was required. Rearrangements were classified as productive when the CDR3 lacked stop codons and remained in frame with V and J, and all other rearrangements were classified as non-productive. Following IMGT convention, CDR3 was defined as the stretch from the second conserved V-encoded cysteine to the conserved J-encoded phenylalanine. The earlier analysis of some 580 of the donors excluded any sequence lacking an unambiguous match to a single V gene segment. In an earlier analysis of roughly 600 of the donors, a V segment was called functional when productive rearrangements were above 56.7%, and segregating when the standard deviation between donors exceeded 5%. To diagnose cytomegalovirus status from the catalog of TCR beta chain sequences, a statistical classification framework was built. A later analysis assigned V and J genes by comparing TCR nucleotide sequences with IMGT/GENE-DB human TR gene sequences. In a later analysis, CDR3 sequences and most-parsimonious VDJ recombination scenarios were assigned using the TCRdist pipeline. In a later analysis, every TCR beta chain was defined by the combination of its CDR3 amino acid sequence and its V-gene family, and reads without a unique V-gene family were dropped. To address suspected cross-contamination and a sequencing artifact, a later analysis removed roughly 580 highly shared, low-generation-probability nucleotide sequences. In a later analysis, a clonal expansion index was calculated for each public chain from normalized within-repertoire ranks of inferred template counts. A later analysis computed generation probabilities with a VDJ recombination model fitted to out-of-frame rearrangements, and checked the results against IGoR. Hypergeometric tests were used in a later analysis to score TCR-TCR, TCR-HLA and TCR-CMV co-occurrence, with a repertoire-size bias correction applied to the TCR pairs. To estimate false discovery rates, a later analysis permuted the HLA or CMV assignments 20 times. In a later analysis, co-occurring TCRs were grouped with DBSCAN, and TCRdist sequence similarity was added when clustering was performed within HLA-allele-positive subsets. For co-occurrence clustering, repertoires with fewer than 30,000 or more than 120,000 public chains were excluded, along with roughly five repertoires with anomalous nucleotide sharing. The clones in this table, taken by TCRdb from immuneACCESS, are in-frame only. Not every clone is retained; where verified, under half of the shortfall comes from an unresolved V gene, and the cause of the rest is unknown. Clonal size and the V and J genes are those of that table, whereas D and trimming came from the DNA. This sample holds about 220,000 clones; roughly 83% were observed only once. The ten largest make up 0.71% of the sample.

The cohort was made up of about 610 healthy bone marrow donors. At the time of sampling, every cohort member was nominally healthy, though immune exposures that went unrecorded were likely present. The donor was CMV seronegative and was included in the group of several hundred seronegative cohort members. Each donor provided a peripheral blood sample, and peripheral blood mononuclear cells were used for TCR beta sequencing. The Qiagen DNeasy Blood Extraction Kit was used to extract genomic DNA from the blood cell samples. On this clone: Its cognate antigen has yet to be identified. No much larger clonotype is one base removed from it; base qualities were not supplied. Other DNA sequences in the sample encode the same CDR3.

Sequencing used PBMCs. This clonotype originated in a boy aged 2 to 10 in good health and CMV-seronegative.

The DNA sequence is TGTGCCAGCAGCTGGGACAGGGGGAACTATGGCTACACCTTC. Its translation reads: CASSWDRGNYGYTF. The chain is made from TRBV27 and TRBJ1-2, with TRBD1 matching 11 junction bases. V is trimmed back by 6 bases and J by 2 bases, and the junction contains 2 bases that no gene match accounts for. Via the germline V gene (reference sequence), CDR1 is MNHEY and CDR2 SMNVEV. The CDR3 contains 14 residues, cysteine and phenylalanine counted. Just CDR3 DNA is preserved here, 42 bases in frame from base 1.